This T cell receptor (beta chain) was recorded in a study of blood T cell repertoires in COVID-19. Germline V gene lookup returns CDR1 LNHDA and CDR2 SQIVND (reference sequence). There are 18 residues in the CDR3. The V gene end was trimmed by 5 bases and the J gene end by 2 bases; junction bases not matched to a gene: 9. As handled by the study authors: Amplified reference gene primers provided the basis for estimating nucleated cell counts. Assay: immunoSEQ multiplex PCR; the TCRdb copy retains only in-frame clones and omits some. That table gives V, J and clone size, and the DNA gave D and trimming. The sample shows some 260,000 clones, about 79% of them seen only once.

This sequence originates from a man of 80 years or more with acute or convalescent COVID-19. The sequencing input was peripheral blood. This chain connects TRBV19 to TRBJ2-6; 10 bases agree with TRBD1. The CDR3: CASSLTGGGSPGANVLTF. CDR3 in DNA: TGTGCCAGTAGTCTGACAGGGGGCGGTTCCCCTGGGGCCAACGTCCTGACTTTC. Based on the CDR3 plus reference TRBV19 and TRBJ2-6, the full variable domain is DGGITQSPKYLFRKEGQNVTLSCEQNLNHDAMYWYRQDPGQGLRLIYYSQIVNDFQKGDIAEGYSVSREKKESFPLTVTSAQKNPTAFYLCASSLTGGGSPGANVLTFGAGSRLTVL.